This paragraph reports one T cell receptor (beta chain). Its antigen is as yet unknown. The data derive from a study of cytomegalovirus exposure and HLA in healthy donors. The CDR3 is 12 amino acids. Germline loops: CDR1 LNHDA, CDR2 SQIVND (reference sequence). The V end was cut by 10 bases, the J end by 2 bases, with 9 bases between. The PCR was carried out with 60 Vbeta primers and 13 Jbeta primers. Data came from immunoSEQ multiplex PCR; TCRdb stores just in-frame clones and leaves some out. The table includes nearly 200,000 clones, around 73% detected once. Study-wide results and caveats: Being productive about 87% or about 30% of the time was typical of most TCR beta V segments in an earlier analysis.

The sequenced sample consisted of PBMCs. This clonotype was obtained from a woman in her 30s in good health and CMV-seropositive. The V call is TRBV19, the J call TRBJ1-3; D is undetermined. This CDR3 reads CAITGTGNTIYF. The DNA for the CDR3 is TGTGCCATTACGGGAACTGGAAACACCATATATTTT.